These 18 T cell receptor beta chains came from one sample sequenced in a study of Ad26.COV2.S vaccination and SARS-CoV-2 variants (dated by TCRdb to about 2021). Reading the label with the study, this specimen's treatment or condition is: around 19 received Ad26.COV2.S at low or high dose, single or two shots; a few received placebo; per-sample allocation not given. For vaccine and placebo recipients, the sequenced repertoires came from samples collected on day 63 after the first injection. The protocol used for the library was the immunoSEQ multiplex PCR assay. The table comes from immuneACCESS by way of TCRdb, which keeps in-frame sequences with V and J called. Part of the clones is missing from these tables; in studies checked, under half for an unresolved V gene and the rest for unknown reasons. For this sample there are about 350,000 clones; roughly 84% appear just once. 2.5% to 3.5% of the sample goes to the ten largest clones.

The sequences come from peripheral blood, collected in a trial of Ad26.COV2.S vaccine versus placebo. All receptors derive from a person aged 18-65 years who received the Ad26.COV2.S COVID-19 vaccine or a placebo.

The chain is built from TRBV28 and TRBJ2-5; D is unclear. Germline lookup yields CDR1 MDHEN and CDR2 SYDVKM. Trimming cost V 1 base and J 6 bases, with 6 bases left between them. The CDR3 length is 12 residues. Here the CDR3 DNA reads TGTGCCAGCAGTTTATTCCGGAAGACCCAGTACTTC. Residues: CASSLFRKTQYF.

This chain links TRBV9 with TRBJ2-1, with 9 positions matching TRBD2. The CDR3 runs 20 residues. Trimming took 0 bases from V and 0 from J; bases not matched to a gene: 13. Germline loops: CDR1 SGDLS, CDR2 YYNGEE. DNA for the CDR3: TGTGCCAGCAGCGTAGCAACCTCAGGGACTAGCCCCCTCTCCTACAATGAGCAGTTCTTC. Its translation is CASSVATSGTSPLSYNEQFF. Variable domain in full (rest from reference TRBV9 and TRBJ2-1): DSGVTQTPKHLITATGQRVTLRCSPRSGDLSVYWYQQSLDQGLQFLIQYYNGEERAKGNILERFSAQQFPDLHSELNLSSLELGDSALYFCASSVATSGTSPLSYNEQFFGPGTRLTVL.

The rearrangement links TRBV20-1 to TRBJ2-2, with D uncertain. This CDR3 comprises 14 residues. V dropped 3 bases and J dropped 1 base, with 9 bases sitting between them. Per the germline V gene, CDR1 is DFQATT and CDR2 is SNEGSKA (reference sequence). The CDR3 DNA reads TGCAGTGCTAGTCCGGTCCTGAACACCGGGGAGCTGTTTTTT. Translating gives CSASPVLNTGELFF.

The CDR3 region has the DNA TGCGCCAGCAGCCAAGATCGGGGGCGGGATACGCAGTATTTT. Its translation is CASSQDRGRDTQYF. The V call is TRBV4-3, the J call TRBJ2-3; D may be TRBD1 or TRBD2 (6 bases each). This CDR3 is built from 14 residues. Germline assignment: CDR1 LGHNA and CDR2 YSLEER. Trimming took 0 bases from V and 6 from J, leaving 10 bases between them.

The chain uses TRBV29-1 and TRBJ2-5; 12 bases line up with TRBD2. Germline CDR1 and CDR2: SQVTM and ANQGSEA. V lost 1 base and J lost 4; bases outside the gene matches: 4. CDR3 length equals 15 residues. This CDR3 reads CSVEASGRAGETQYF. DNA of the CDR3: TGCAGCGTTGAAGCTAGCGGGAGGGCCGGAGAGACCCAGTACTTC.

CDR3 sequence reads: CASSLISAGPCGTDTQYF. Written as DNA, the CDR3 is TGTGCCAGCAGCTTAATCTCCGCGGGTCCGTGCGGGACAGATACGCAGTATTTT. The chain links TRBV7-7 to TRBJ2-3, with D maybe TRBD2 (5 bases). Looked up from germline, CDR1 is SSHAT and CDR2 is FNYEAQ (reference sequence). CDR3 size: 18 residues. Trimming left V 2 bases short and J 3 bases short, with 21 bases between.

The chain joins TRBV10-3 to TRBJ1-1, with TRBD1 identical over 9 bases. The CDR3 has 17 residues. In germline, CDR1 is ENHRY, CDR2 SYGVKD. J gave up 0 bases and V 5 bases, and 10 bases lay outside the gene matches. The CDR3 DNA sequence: TGTGCCATCAGTAAACTACCGGGACAGGGTTTGAACACTGAAGCTTTCTTT. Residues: CAISKLPGQGLNTEAFF.

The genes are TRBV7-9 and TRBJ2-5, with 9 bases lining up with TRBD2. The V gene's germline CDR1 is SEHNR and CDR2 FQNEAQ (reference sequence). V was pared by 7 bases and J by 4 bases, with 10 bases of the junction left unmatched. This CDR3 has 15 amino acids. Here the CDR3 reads CASIALAGAGETQYF. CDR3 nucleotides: TGTGCCAGCATAGCCTTAGCGGGAGCTGGAGAGACCCAGTACTTC.

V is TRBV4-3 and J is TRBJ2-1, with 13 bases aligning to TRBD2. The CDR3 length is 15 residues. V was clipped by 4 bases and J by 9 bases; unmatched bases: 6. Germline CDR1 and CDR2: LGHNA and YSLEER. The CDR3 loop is CASSRTSGGATEQFF. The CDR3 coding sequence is TGCGCCAGCAGCCGCACTAGCGGGGGGGCCACTGAGCAGTTCTTC.

The CDR3 nucleotides read TGCAGCGGAAGGGCTAGCAGCGGGACCCAGTACTTC. Translation gives CSGRASSGTQYF. This rearrangement joins TRBV29-1 to TRBJ2-5; tentatively, D is TRBD2 (5 bases). The V and J ends lost 7 bases and 7 bases respectively, with 16 bases between them. This CDR3 has 12 residues. Per the germline V gene, CDR1 is SQVTM and CDR2 is ANQGSEA.

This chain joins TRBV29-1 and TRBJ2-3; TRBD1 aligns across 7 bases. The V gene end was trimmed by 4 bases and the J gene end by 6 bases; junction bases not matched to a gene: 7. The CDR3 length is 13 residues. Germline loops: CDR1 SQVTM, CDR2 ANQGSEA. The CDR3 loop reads CSVGDLRGDTQYF. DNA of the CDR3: TGCAGCGTTGGGGACCTCAGGGGGGATACGCAGTATTTT.

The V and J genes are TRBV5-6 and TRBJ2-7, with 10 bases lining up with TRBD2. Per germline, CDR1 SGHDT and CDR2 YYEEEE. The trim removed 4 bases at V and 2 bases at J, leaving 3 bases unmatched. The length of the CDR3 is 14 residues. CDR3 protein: CASSRTSGTYEQYF. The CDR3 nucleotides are TGTGCCAGCAGCCGTACTAGCGGGACCTACGAGCAGTACTTC.

The CDR3 DNA is TGTGCCAGCAGACCCACCGGGGAGCTGTTTTTT. Translating gives CASRPTGELFF. The chain joins TRBV12-3 or TRBV12-4 to TRBJ2-2; D is unclear. This CDR3 has 11 residues. With 6 bases removed from V and 4 bases from J, the gap between germline ends came to 3 bases.

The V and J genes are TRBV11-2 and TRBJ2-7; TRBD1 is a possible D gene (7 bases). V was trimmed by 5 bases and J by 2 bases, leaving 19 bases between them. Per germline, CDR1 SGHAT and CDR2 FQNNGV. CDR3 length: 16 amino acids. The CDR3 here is CASSQIRGDRAYEQYF. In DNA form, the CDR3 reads TGTGCCAGCAGCCAAATTAGGGGGGACAGAGCCTACGAGCAGTACTTC.

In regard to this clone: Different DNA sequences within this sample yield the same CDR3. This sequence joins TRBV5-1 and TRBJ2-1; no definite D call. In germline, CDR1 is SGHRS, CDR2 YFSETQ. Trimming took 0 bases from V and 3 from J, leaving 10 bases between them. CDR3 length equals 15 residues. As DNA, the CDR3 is TGCGCCAGCAGCTTGGTGTCTGCTAGCTACAATGAGCAGTTCTTC. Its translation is CASSLVSASYNEQFF.

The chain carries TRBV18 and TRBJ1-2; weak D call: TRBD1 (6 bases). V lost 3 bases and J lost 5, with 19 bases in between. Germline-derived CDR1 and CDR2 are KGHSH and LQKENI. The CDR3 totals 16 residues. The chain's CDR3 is CASSPVPRRGGYGYTF. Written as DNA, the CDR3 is TGTGCCAGCTCACCTGTCCCCCGAAGGGGGGGGTATGGCTACACCTTC.

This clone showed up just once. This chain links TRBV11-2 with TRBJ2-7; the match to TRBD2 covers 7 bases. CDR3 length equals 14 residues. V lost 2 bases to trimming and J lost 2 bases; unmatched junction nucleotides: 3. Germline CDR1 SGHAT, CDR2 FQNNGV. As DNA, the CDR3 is TGTGCCAGCAGCTTACCCGGGGGGACCTACGAGCAGTACTTC. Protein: CASSLPGGTYEQYF.

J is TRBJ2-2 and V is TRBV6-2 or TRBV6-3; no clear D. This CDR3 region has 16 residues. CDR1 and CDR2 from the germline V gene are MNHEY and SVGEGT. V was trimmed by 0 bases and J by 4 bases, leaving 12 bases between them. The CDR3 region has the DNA TGTGCCAGCAGTTACTCTCCTTACCTGGGCACCGGGGAGCTGTTTTTT. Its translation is CASSYSPYLGTGELFF.